The 12 T cell receptor beta chains below all came from one sample that was sequenced in a study of blood T cell repertoires in COVID-19. Generated by immunoSEQ multiplex PCR, the TCRdb table keeps only in-frame clones and is missing some. In the table there are about 180,000 clones, about 80% of which are singletons. The sequenced sample was peripheral blood. These TCRs come from a human donor in a cohort sampled during active COVID-19.

The rearrangement joins TRBV4-2 to TRBJ1-5; TRBD1 agrees at 7 bases. V was pared by 3 bases and J by 6 bases, with 2 bases of the junction left unmatched. CDR1 and CDR2 from the germline V gene are LGHNA and YNFKEQ. The CDR3 has 13 amino acids. CDR3 protein: CASSQRTGQPQHF. The CDR3 DNA sequence: TGTGCCAGCAGCCAGCGGACAGGTCAGCCCCAGCATTTT.

This clone was seen just once. This chain joins TRBV3-1 (or the pseudogene TRBV3-2) and TRBJ2-1, with 8 bases lining up with TRBD1. The CDR3 runs 16 residues. Per the germline V gene, CDR1 is LGHDT and CDR2 is YNNKEL (reference sequence). Unmatched junction bases numbered 5, after V lost 4 bases and J lost 0 bases. CDR3 protein: CASSPRTGLSYNEQFF. The CDR3 region has the DNA TGTGCCAGCAGCCCCCGGACAGGGCTCTCCTACAATGAGCAGTTCTTC.

The rearrangement links TRBV6-1 to TRBJ2-6; D is undetermined. The V gene's germline CDR1 is MNHNS and CDR2 SASEGT. V dropped 2 bases and J dropped 0 bases, with 5 bases sitting between them. The CDR3 has 15 amino acids. CDR3: CASSELNSGANVLTF. As DNA, the CDR3 is TGTGCCAGCAGTGAATTAAACTCTGGGGCCAACGTCCTGACTTTC.

J is TRBJ1-1 and V is TRBV20-1; 10 bases agree with TRBD1. Germline V CDR1 and CDR2: DFQATT, SNEGSKA (reference sequence). This CDR3 comprises 15 residues. Unmatched junction bases numbered 7, after V lost 3 bases and J lost 3 bases. CDR3 DNA sequence: TGCAGTGCTAGTGCATATGGACAGGGGGACACTGAAGCTTTCTTT. It codes for CSASAYGQGDTEAFF.

This rearrangement joins TRBV12-3 or TRBV12-4 to TRBJ1-1; the D gene is possibly TRBD1 (5 bases). V lost 5 bases to trimming and J lost 6 bases, with 13 bases between them. The CDR3 has 13 residues. This chain's CDR3 is CASSPGRVAEAFF. CDR3 in DNA: TGTGCCAGCAGTCCAGGGAGGGTTGCTGAAGCTTTCTTT.

This sequence joins TRBV27 and TRBJ1-1, with 11 bases lining up with TRBD1. The ends lost 5 bases at V and 6 bases at J; junction bases unmatched: 17. CDR1 is MNHEY, CDR2 SMNVEV, per germline (reference sequence). This CDR3 has 18 amino acids. The CDR3 bases are TGTGCCAGCAGTCCCCCCCGGACAGGGGGCGGGCCGGGCTCTGAAGCTTTCTTT. This translates into CASSPPRTGGGPGSEAFF.

The V and J genes are TRBV19 and TRBJ2-5, with 7 bases lining up with TRBD2. Germline V gene lookup returns CDR1 LNHDA and CDR2 SQIVND (reference sequence). Trimming took 5 bases from V and 1 from J; bases not matched to a gene: 7. This CDR3 has 15 amino acids. The CDR3 DNA is TGTGCCAGTAGTTTTGGGGGGACTACCCAAGAGACCCAGTACTTC. Translating gives CASSFGGTTQETQYF.

The V and J genes are TRBV2 and TRBJ1-1; tentatively, D is TRBD1 (5 bases). Germline V gene sequence: CDR1 SNHLY, CDR2 FYNNEI. The CDR3 is 14 amino acids. V lost 1 base, J lost 3 bases, and 9 bases lay in between. The CDR3 DNA reads TGTGCCAGCAGTGAAGGGGGGGAGGACACTGAAGCTTTCTTT. It encodes CASSEGGEDTEAFF.

The rearrangement uses TRBV2 and TRBJ1-2, with a tentative D call TRBD1 (5 bases). There are 16 residues in the CDR3. V was trimmed by 3 bases and J by 0 bases, leaving 14 bases between them. From germline, CDR1 is SNHLY and CDR2 FYNNEI. In nucleotides, the CDR3 is TGTGCCAGCAGTGACCCCGGGGGGGTCCCTAACTATGGCTACACCTTC. Encoded protein: CASSDPGGVPNYGYTF.

This chain links TRBV3-1 (or the pseudogene TRBV3-2) with TRBJ1-2; D call uncertain. V lost 4 bases, J lost 1 base, and 13 bases lay in between. This CDR3 is 15 amino acids long. Germline loops: CDR1 LGHDT, CDR2 YNNKEL (reference sequence). Written as DNA, the CDR3 is TGTGCCAGCAGCCCGTGGGCACGGCGTAACTATGGCTACACCTTC. It translates to CASSPWARRNYGYTF.

The chain carries TRBV3-1 (or the pseudogene TRBV3-2) and TRBJ2-3; possibly TRBD1 for D (7 bases). V was cut by 1 base and J by 11 bases, with 13 bases left in between. Germline lookup yields CDR1 LGHDT and CDR2 YNNKEL (reference sequence). This CDR3 is built from 13 residues. The DNA of the CDR3 is TGTGCCAGCAGCCAAGTCGGAGGGGGCGTGCAGTATTTT. It codes for CASSQVGGGVQYF.

This clone was seen a single time. This chain links TRBV12-2 with TRBJ1-1; TRBD1 is taken as the D call from the table, unchecked against the DNA. TRBV12-2 is annotated as a pseudogene. CDR3 length equals 17 residues. CDR3 loop: CASRLRQGPIDGTEAFF. Written as DNA, the CDR3 is TGTGCAAGTCGCTTGAGACAGGGGCCGATTGATGGCACTGAAGCTTTCTTT.